The sequence of this TCR beta chain was determined in a study of OX40 agonist ivuxolimab in advanced cancers. For the study at large: While on treatment, patients had intravenous ivuxolimab at 0.01 to 10 mg/kg every 2 weeks.

Profiled with immunoSEQ multiplex PCR; TCRdb holds only in-frame clones, not every one. The sample shows about 68,000 clones, around 90% of them seen only once. Patients were excluded for autoimmune disease history or systemic immunosuppression. The CDR3 is 14 residues long. The trim removed 8 bases at V and 1 base at J, leaving 7 bases unmatched. Per germline, CDR1 LNHDA and CDR2 SQIVND (reference sequence). The V and J genes are TRBV19 and TRBJ2-7, with 8 nucleotides matching TRBD1. The clonotype originates from an adult with an advanced solid tumor such as melanoma, head and neck, liver or kidney cancer. This material consisted of CD4+ or CD8+ T cells sorted from blood, taken in a trial of the OX40 agonist ivuxolimab. The CDR3 reads CASRTGTGSYEQYF. In nucleotides, the CDR3 is TGTGCCAGTCGTACCGGGACAGGTTCCTACGAGCAGTACTTC.